This paragraph covers one T cell receptor beta chain sequence. Its antigen is undetermined. Approximately eleven-patient cohort: some eleven active juvenile idiopathic arthritis patients, 3 polyarticular, 8 oligoarticular. The data stem from a study of synovial regulatory T cells in juvenile arthritis. Study in general: Six patients were on methotrexate and three were untreated.

Points from the study as a whole: Largely private between patients, iaTreg TCR repertoires showed partial overlap with synovial Teff and blood CPL repertoires. Inflammation-associated Treg cells in blood had less TCR diversity than the remaining blood Treg cells.

Assay used: immunoSEQ multiplex PCR; TCRdb lists only in-frame clones, some missing. The repertoire table contains 9,600 or so clones. This CDR3 contains 15 residues. No DNA accompanies this entry. The germline gives CDR1 MNHEY, CDR2 SVGAGI. The clonotype originates from a donor aged 2 to 35 with juvenile idiopathic arthritis. This rearrangement joins TRBV6-5 to TRBJ2-7; TCRdb indicates TRBD1, and absent DNA this call remains unverified. Sequenced sample: Treg cells from blood. Subset here: remaining (HLA-DR-negative) circulating blood Treg cells. Here the CDR3 reads CASRHPGQGNHEQYF.